This paragraph reports one T cell receptor beta chain. Its antigen is unidentified. Germline CDR1 reads SQVTM; CDR2 reads ANQGSEA. The CDR3 is 14 amino acids. This specimen belongs to a study of OX40 agonist ivuxolimab in advanced cancers. Whole-study context: A history of anti-PD-1, anti-PD-L1 or anti-CTLA-4 therapy was acceptable, and 30% to 45% had some. Partial responses were achieved by three patients, of whom one had hepatocellular carcinoma and two had cutaneous melanoma.

Findings and caveats of the study: The study found that CD8+ T cells averaged more expanded clones than CD4+. Partly responding patients at 0.1-3.0 mg/kg showed some of the smallest clonal expansion.

Repertoires were generated with immunoSEQ multiplex PCR, while TCRdb's copy carries only in-frame clones and drops some. The repertoire includes around 84,000 clones, around 93% of them detected once, and 0.53% sits in the top ten. This TCR was sampled from an adult with an advanced solid tumor such as melanoma, head and neck, liver or kidney cancer. The chain couples TRBV29-1 to TRBJ2-5; 12 nucleotides match TRBD1. The DNA end is more similar to TRBJ2-7, so the J call may be wrong. The specimen comprised CD4+ or CD8+ T cells sorted from blood, sampled in a trial of the OX40 agonist ivuxolimab. The DNA of the CDR3 is TGCAGCGTTCGGGACAGGGGGCTATCCTACGAGCAGTACTTC. As protein: CSVRDRGLSYEQYF.